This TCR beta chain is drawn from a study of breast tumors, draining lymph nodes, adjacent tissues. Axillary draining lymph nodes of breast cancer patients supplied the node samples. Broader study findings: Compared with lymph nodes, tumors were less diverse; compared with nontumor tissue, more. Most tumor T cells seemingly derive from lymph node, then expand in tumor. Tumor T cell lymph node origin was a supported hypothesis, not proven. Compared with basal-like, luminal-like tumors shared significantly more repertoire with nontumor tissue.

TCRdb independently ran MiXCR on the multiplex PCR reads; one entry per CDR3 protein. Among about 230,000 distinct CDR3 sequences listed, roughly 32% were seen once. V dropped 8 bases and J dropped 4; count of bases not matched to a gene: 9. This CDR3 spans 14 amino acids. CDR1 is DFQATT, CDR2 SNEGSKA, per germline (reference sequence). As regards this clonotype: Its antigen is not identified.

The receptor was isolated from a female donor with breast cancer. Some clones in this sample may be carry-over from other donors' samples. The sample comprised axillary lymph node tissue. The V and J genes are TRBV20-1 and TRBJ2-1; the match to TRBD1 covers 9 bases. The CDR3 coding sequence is TGCAGTACAGTGACAGGGGGGGGATACAATGAGCAGTTCTTC. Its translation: CSTVTGGGYNEQFF.